This T cell receptor (beta chain) was sequenced in a study of response to subunit inactivated influenza vaccine. The CDR3 has 13 residues. The germline V gene encodes CDR1 SQVTM and CDR2 ANQGSEA. The junction had 8 bases not matched to a gene; V was cut back by 7 bases and J by 3 bases. TCRdb reprocessed the RT-PCR reads via MiXCR and lists one record per CDR3 protein. The sample holds 600,000 to 850,000 distinct CDR3 sequences; 14% are singletons and the top ten take 6.5% to 8%. This clonotype was counted between two and nine times. This clonotype was obtained from a man between 50 and 59 years old who received an inactivated influenza vaccine. The source was PBMCs from blood, collected less than 15 days before vaccination. This chain uses TRBV29-1 with TRBJ2-5; TRBD2 matches at 7 bases. CDR3: CSAREAGKETQYF. The CDR3 DNA sequence: TGCAGCGCTCGGGAGGCGGGAAAAGAGACCCAGTACTTC.